The 32 T cell receptor beta chains listed next were all sequenced from one sample in a study of blood T cell repertoires in COVID-19. The assay was immunoSEQ multiplex PCR, and TCRdb's table has in-frame clones only and misses some. The sample includes about 100,000 clones, just over 85% of them seen just once. What was sequenced was peripheral blood. These receptors were collected from a human donor in a cohort sampled during active COVID-19.

This clone was detected once. J is TRBJ2-7 and V is TRBV4-2, with 10 bases fitting TRBD2. This CDR3 contains 14 residues. J gave up 5 bases and V 4 bases, and 5 bases lay outside the gene matches. Germline-derived CDR1 and CDR2 are LGHNA and YNFKEQ. The DNA of the CDR3 is TGTGCCAGCAGCCGTAAGCGGGAGGGCCACGAGCAGTACTTC. Its protein is CASSRKREGHEQYF.

This chain connects TRBV29-1 to TRBJ2-6, with D possibly being TRBD1 (5 bases). Trimming stripped 2 bases from V and 0 bases from J, with 11 bases between. The CDR3 length is 16 residues. Germline CDR1 reads SQVTM; CDR2 reads ANQGSEA. The CDR3 nucleotides read TGCAGCGTTGAACACAGGAGCATCTCTGGGGCCAACGTCCTGACTTTC. Amino acid sequence: CSVEHRSISGANVLTF.

The V and J genes are TRBV18 and TRBJ1-5; weak D call: TRBD1 (5 bases). There are 15 residues in the CDR3. CDR1 and CDR2 from the germline V gene are KGHSH and LQKENI. V shed 6 bases and J shed 5 bases, with 17 bases lying between them. CDR3 bases: TGTGCCAGCTCGCCAGGGAAGGCCAGGGATCAGCCCCAGCATTTT. Its translation: CASSPGKARDQPQHF. The full variable domain, completed using reference TRBV18 and TRBJ1-5, is NAGVMQNPRHLVRRRGQEARLRCSPMKGHSHVYWYRQLPEEGLKFMVYLQKENIIDESGMPKERFSAEFPKEGPSILRIQQVVRGDSAAYFCASSPGKARDQPQHFGDGTRLSIL.

V usage is TRBV5-4 and J usage is TRBJ2-2, with D possibly TRBD1 on 6 matching bases. Germline V gene lookup returns CDR1 SGHNT and CDR2 YYREEE (reference sequence). Deletions cut 0 bases from V and 5 bases from J, with 8 bases between. The CDR3 contains 14 residues. CDR3 sequence (DNA): TGTGCCAGCAGCTTGGCAAGGGGGACCGGGGAGCTGTTTTTT. Its protein is CASSLARGTGELFF.

The CDR3 loop reads CASSVDASGYQFF. Written as DNA, the CDR3 is TGTGCCAGCAGCGTAGATGCTAGCGGCTATCAGTTCTTC. The rearrangement links TRBV9 to TRBJ2-1; 7 nucleotides align to TRBD2. The CDR3 loop spans 13 amino acids. The J segment lost 13 bases and the V segment lost 0 bases, leaving 7 bases of the junction unmatched. Germline V gives CDR1 SGDLS, CDR2 YYNGEE.

The chain employs TRBV18 and TRBJ2-1, with 9 bases aligning to TRBD1. This CDR3 is built from 17 residues. Germline values: CDR1 KGHSH, CDR2 LQKENI. The V segment lost 4 bases and the J segment 7 bases; nucleotides outside the gene matches: 14. CDR3 amino acids: CASSLGSTGTGLNEQFF. The CDR3 nucleotides read TGTGCCAGCTCACTTGGTAGTACCGGGACAGGGTTGAATGAGCAGTTCTTC.

This chain links TRBV7-3 with TRBJ2-7; TRBD1 matches 7 bases. Per germline, CDR1 SGHTA and CDR2 FQGTGA. Unmatched junction bases numbered 3, after V lost 5 bases and J lost 2 bases. The length of the CDR3 is 13 residues. The CDR3 loop is CASSRDSTYEQYF. CDR3 bases: TGTGCCAGCAGCCGGGACAGTACCTACGAGCAGTACTTC.

The V and J genes are TRBV10-3 and TRBJ2-3; TRBD2 aligns across 7 bases. The CDR3 is made up of 16 amino acids. Germline V gene sequence: CDR1 ENHRY, CDR2 SYGVKD. J lost 4 bases, V lost 6 bases, and 13 bases had no gene match. CDR3 sequence reads: CAIRRGGSGPADTQYF. The CDR3 DNA follows: TGTGCCATCAGGAGGGGAGGGTCGGGGCCTGCAGATACGCAGTATTTT.

The chain has TRBV29-1 and TRBJ1-1, with TRBD1 matching over 10 bases. The CDR3 spans 12 residues. Germline V gene lookup returns CDR1 SQVTM and CDR2 ANQGSEA. V trimming: 5 bases; J trimming: 4 bases; junction bases outside the gene matches: 1. The CDR3 bases are TGCAGCGTTCGGGACAGGGGCACTGAAGCTTTCTTT. Its translation is CSVRDRGTEAFF.

The V gene is TRBV5-1, the J gene TRBJ2-3; TRBD2 agrees at 7 bases. This CDR3 comprises 15 residues. J gave up 1 base and V 0 bases, and 2 bases lay outside the gene matches. The V gene's germline CDR1 is SGHRS and CDR2 YFSETQ. The CDR3 nucleotides read TGCGCCAGCAGCTTGGAGCTAGCGGGCACAGATACGCAGTATTTT. Encoded protein: CASSLELAGTDTQYF.

DNA of the CDR3: TGTGCCAGCATGAATAGCGGGAGAGGAACTGTGGAGTACTTC. Its translation is CASMNSGRGTVEYF. The chain links TRBV6-5 to TRBJ2-7; the match to TRBD2 covers 9 bases. Per the germline V gene, CDR1 is MNHEY and CDR2 is SVGAGI. The CDR3 is 14 residues long. V shed 7 bases, J shed 11 bases, and the junction held 15 bases outside the gene matches.

The rearrangement uses TRBV4-1 and TRBJ2-3; D unresolved. The CDR3 is 12 residues long. The V gene lost 1 base and the J gene lost 5 bases, with 4 bases spanning the gap. Germline V gene sequence: CDR1 MGHRA, CDR2 YSYEKL. DNA for the CDR3: TGCGCCAGCAGCCAAGTCTTAGATACGCAGTATTTT. This sequence encodes CASSQVLDTQYF.

In its sample, this clone was seen once. The J gene is TRBJ2-1, the V gene TRBV7-9; 7 positions match TRBD1. This CDR3 has 15 residues. The V gene's germline CDR1 is SEHNR and CDR2 FQNEAQ (reference sequence). The V and J ends lost 6 bases and 2 bases, in that order; junction bases with no gene match: 7. CDR3 sequence (DNA): TGTGCCAGCAGTCGCCGACAGGGCCCCTACAATGAGCAGTTCTTC. Translated, it gives CASSRRQGPYNEQFF.

The genes are TRBV18 and TRBJ2-7; maybe TRBD1 (5 bases). This CDR3 region has 15 residues. Trimming stripped 1 base from V and 5 bases from J, with 15 bases between. Germline V gene lookup returns CDR1 KGHSH and CDR2 LQKENI. The CDR3 coding sequence is TGTGCCAGCTCACCACGAGGCCAGGGTTCCCACGAGCAGTACTTC. Its protein is CASSPRGQGSHEQYF. Looking up the rest from reference TRBV18 and TRBJ2-7 gives the full variable domain: NAGVMQNPRHLVRRRGQEARLRCSPMKGHSHVYWYRQLPEEGLKFMVYLQKENIIDESGMPKERFSAEFPKEGPSILRIQQVVRGDSAAYFCASSPRGQGSHEQYFGPGTRLTVT.

The rearrangement links TRBV4-3 to TRBJ1-5; D is unclear. This CDR3 region has 16 residues. V was clipped by 0 bases and J by 3 bases, with 12 bases between them. The germline V gene has CDR1 LGHNA and CDR2 YSLEER. The CDR3 loop is CASSQDRGLANQPQHF. In DNA form, the CDR3 reads TGCGCCAGCAGCCAAGATCGGGGTCTGGCCAATCAGCCCCAGCATTTT.

On this clone itself: Its ends do not fully match the called genes, so a read error is possible. The rearrangement links TRBV5-1 to TRBJ2-1; TRBD1 agrees at 7 bases. Per germline, CDR1 SGHRS and CDR2 YFSETQ. The CDR3 consists of 13 residues. DNA for the CDR3: TGCGCCAGCAGCTTGGGACAGGGAACAATCGGGATCTTC. Its translation: CASSLGQGTIGIF.

This chain uses TRBV29-1 with TRBJ2-7; 8 bases fit TRBD1. Germline V lookup: CDR1 SQVTM, CDR2 ANQGSEA. The CDR3 is 12 residues long. After removal of 7 bases from V and 3 bases from J, the junction contained 5 bases not matched to a gene. CDR3 sequence (DNA): TGCAGCGGTGGACAGGGATTCTACGAGCAGTACTTC. It codes for CSGGQGFYEQYF.

This sequence joins TRBV5-4 and TRBJ2-7, with TRBD2 matching over 9 bases. V was clipped by 2 bases and J by 5 bases; unmatched bases: 11. The CDR3 consists of 16 residues. CDR1 and CDR2 (germline): SGHNT, YYREEE (reference sequence). The CDR3 sequence is CASSLNRGLASHEQYF. The CDR3 nucleotides are TGTGCCAGCAGCTTAAATAGGGGACTAGCATCCCACGAGCAGTACTTC.

The chain has TRBV4-1 and TRBJ2-1, with 7 positions matching TRBD2. This CDR3 comprises 16 residues. Losses at the gene ends were 0 bases for V and 4 bases for J; bases not matched to a gene: 6. From germline, CDR1 is MGHRA and CDR2 YSYEKL. The CDR3 spells CASSQEGTIGYNEQFF. Written as DNA, the CDR3 is TGCGCCAGCAGCCAAGAAGGGACTATCGGGTACAATGAGCAGTTCTTC.

The rearrangement links TRBV5-3 to TRBJ2-3; perhaps TRBD2 as D (6 bases). TRBV5-3 is labeled an ORF, and its function is uncertain. This CDR3 is built from 19 residues. Trimming removed 5 bases from V and 0 bases from J, with 25 bases in between. For the CDR3, the DNA is TGTGCCAGAAGAATTGACGACAGCGGGTACCGTGCTAGCACAGATACGCAGTATTTT. This gives the protein CARRIDDSGYRASTDTQYF.

The J gene is TRBJ2-5, the V gene TRBV2; no reliable D call. The CDR3 extends over 15 amino acids. Between the trimmed V and J ends, which lost 2 bases and 2 bases, there was a span of 12 bases. Germline loops: CDR1 SNHLY, CDR2 FYNNEI. The CDR3 nucleotides are TGTGCCAGCAGTGAACGTGTGATACTGCAAGAGACCCAGTACTTC. It translates to CASSERVILQETQYF.

The gene calls are TRBV3-1 (or the pseudogene TRBV3-2) and TRBJ2-1; 11 bases map to TRBD2. This CDR3 is 17 amino acids long. Trimming took 2 bases from V and 8 from J; bases not matched to a gene: 11. In germline, CDR1 is LGHDT, CDR2 YNNKEL (reference sequence). The CDR3 nucleotides are TGTGCCAGCAGCCAACCCGTAGCGGGAGGGCTGGGGGATGAGCAGTTCTTC. Its protein product is CASSQPVAGGLGDEQFF.

This chain's CDR3 is CASSLDISSGREAFF. The CDR3 DNA sequence: TGTGCCAGCAGTCTCGACATCAGCTCAGGGCGTGAAGCTTTCTTT. The chain is built from TRBV28 and TRBJ1-1; D is perhaps TRBD1 (5 bases). The CDR3 has 15 residues. CDR1 and CDR2 (germline): MDHEN, SYDVKM. The V and J ends lost 5 bases and 7 bases respectively, with 20 bases between them.

The chain links TRBV7-8 to TRBJ2-1, with 8 bases lining up with TRBD2. The CDR3 runs 15 residues. With V trimmed by 4 bases and J by 8 bases, 10 bases remained unmatched. Germline-derived CDR1 and CDR2 are SGHVS and FQNEAQ. In nucleotides, the CDR3 is TGTGCCAGCAGCTCGTCGAGGACTAGCTTCTATGAGCAGTTCTTC. As protein: CASSSSRTSFYEQFF.

This clone was seen just once. The chain employs TRBV7-9 and TRBJ1-1; D gene uncertain. Germline V CDR1 and CDR2: SEHNR, FQNEAQ (reference sequence). V lost 8 bases and J 0 bases, leaving 10 bases between the germline ends. This CDR3 region has 13 residues. The CDR3 protein is CASRRPVNTEAFF. Here the CDR3 DNA reads TGTGCCAGCCGGAGGCCGGTGAACACTGAAGCTTTCTTT.

The gene calls are TRBV2 and TRBJ1-1; D may be TRBD1 (5 bases). V gave up 6 bases and J gave up 1 base, with 9 bases separating them. Germline values: CDR1 SNHLY, CDR2 FYNNEI. This CDR3 has 13 amino acids. The CDR3 reads CASRDQGNTEAFF. Here the CDR3 DNA reads TGTGCCAGCAGGGATCAGGGGAACACTGAAGCTTTCTTT.

The chain is built from TRBV10-3 and TRBJ2-2, with D perhaps matching TRBD1 (6 bases). The CDR3 runs to 13 residues. Looked up from germline, CDR1 is ENHRY and CDR2 is SYGVKD. The V end was cut by 8 bases, the J end by 1 base, with 8 bases between. As DNA, the CDR3 is TGTGCCATCGGGGACAAGAACACCGGGGAGCTGTTTTTT. Its protein is CAIGDKNTGELFF.

This sequence joins TRBV4-3 and TRBJ2-1; a weak D match, TRBD2 (6 bases). The V gene's germline CDR1 is LGHNA and CDR2 YSLEER. This CDR3 spans 14 amino acids. V was trimmed by 4 bases and J by 7 bases, leaving 14 bases between them. CDR3 in DNA: TGCGCCAGCAGCCCGTTCCAGGGAGGTAATGAGCAGTTCTTC. Translated, it gives CASSPFQGGNEQFF.

This clone was seen only a few times. The gene calls are TRBV19 and TRBJ1-5; a weak D match, TRBD1 (6 bases). The CDR3 runs 15 residues. Trimming left V 3 bases short and J 6 bases short, with 15 bases between. Germline CDR1 and CDR2: LNHDA and SQIVND (reference sequence). This CDR3 reads CASSILSGGGQPQHF. In DNA, the CDR3 is TGTGCCAGTAGTATTTTGAGCGGGGGCGGTCAGCCCCAGCATTTT.

As to this clone: Other DNA sequences in this sample translate to the same CDR3. CDR3 protein: CASSLSFGATNEKLFF. The CDR3 DNA reads TGCGCCAGCAGCTTGTCCTTCGGAGCAACTAATGAAAAACTGTTTTTT. The gene calls are TRBV5-1 and TRBJ1-4, with no clear D. Germline V CDR1 and CDR2: SGHRS, YFSETQ. The V end was cut by 1 base, the J end by 0 bases, with 10 bases between. The CDR3 covers 16 residues.

The rearrangement links TRBV10-3 to TRBJ1-3, with 8 bases aligning to TRBD1. The ends lost 7 bases at V and 0 bases at J; junction bases unmatched: 8. The CDR3 extends over 16 amino acids. The germline gives CDR1 ENHRY, CDR2 SYGVKD. The CDR3 region is CAITSTGASSGNTIYF. Here the CDR3 DNA reads TGTGCCATCACCTCGACAGGGGCGAGCTCTGGAAACACCATATATTTT.

The chain carries TRBV6-6 and TRBJ1-2, with 7 bases matching TRBD1. The CDR3 runs 13 residues. With 10 bases clipped from V and 4 bases from J, the junction kept 9 bases outside the gene matches. Per germline, CDR1 MNHNY and CDR2 SVGAGI (reference sequence). The CDR3: CAIRGGAVYGYTF. The CDR3, as DNA: TGTGCCATTCGAGGGGGCGCAGTCTATGGCTACACCTTC.